This entry is about one TCR beta chain. cDNA prepared by RNA extraction and subsequent reverse transcription served as the template for sequencing. Measured with immunoSEQ multiplex PCR; TCRdb has only the in-frame clones, and not every one. The repertoire holds 250,000 or so clones, with roughly two thirds as singletons. It was from alopecia areata patients that lesional scalp punch biopsies and peripheral blood were collected. The sample originates from a study of CD8+ T cells in alopecia areata. Study as a whole: Patients in the treated group were given tofacitinib by mouth, 5 to 10 mg twice a day.

Trimming took off 4 bases at V and 2 bases at J, with 2 bases between the two ends. This CDR3 region has 10 residues. Germline loops: CDR1 GTSNPN, CDR2 SVGIG (reference sequence). The sequence came from a human donor with alopecia areata. The rearrangement joins TRBV30 to TRBJ2-5, with D uncertain. Here the sequenced sample was CD4+ T cells sorted from blood, taken at week 0. The CDR3, as DNA: TGTGCCTGGATGCAAGAGACCCAGTACTTC. It specifies CAWMQETQYF.